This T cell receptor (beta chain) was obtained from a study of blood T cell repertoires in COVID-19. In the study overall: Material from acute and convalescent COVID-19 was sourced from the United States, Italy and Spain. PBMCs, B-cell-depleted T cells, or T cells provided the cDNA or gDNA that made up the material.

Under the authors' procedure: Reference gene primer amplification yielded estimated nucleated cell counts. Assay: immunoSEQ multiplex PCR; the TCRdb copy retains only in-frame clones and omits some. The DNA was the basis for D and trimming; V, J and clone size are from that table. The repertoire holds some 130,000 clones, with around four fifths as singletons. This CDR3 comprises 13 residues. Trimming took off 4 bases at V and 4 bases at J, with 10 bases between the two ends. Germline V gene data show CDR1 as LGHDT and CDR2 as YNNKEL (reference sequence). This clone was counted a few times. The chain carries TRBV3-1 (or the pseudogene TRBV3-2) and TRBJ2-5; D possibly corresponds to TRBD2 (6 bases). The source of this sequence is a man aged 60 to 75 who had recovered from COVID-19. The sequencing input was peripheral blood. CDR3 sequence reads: CASSPGLSETQYF. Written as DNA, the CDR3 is TGTGCCAGCAGCCCGGGACTTTCAGAGACCCAGTACTTC.